One and the same sample provided the 11 T cell receptor beta chains below, sequenced in a study of blood T cells in healthy people across ages. A second about 6 to 11 cycle PCR used barcoded and J-beta primers. Using its own MiXCR run on the 5' RACE reads, TCRdb lists one record per CDR3 protein. The sample yields about 500,000 distinct CDR3 sequences, nearly 25% seen once. These data also formed part of another study, on T cells of mothers and their children.

Sequencing was performed on blood. The receptors originated from a boy younger than 18 in good health.

This clonotype showed up just a few times. The gene calls are TRBV27 and TRBJ2-7, with TRBD2 identical over 9 bases. Trimming cost V 5 bases and J 3 bases; bases outside gene matches: 8. This CDR3 has 15 residues. Germline V gene lookup returns CDR1 MNHEY and CDR2 SMNVEV (reference sequence). The CDR3 sequence: CASSPQPSGDYEQYF. The CDR3 DNA reads TGTGCCAGCAGTCCCCAACCTAGCGGGGACTACGAGCAGTACTTC.

This chain joins TRBV20-1 and TRBJ1-4; 7 bases line up with TRBD1. The CDR3 sequence is 14 residues long. V was clipped by 2 bases and J by 7 bases; unmatched bases: 7. Germline V gene sequence: CDR1 DFQATT, CDR2 SNEGSKA (reference sequence). The CDR3: CSARQGQRGEKLFF. The CDR3 coding sequence is TGCAGTGCTAGACAGGGACAGCGAGGTGAAAAACTGTTTTTT.

The rearrangement links TRBV2 to TRBJ2-1, with D uncertain. V dropped 3 bases and J dropped 0 bases, with 9 bases sitting between them. The CDR3 runs 15 residues. CDR1 and CDR2 (germline): SNHLY, FYNNEI. CDR3 in amino acids: CASSEESSSYNEQFF. CDR3 DNA: TGTGCCAGCAGTGAGGAATCTAGCTCCTACAATGAGCAGTTCTTC.

J is TRBJ2-1 and V is TRBV7-9; D gene unclear. Trimming removed 0 bases from V and 2 bases from J, with 8 bases in between. This CDR3 is 15 amino acids long. The germline CDR1 and CDR2 sequences are SEHNR and FQNEAQ (reference sequence). The CDR3 coding sequence is TGTGCCAGCAGCTTAGCGCAGAACACCTACAATGAGCAGTTCTTC. This codes for CASSLAQNTYNEQFF.

The chain carries TRBV4-3 and TRBJ1-2; weak D call: TRBD1 (5 bases). Germline V gene data show CDR1 as LGHNA and CDR2 as YSLEER. CDR3 size: 16 residues. The V end lost 4 bases, the J end lost 0 bases, and 15 bases lay between the germline ends. The CDR3 DNA reads TGCGCCAGCAGCCTTGGGGACCCCGGAGCTAACTATGGCTACACCTTC. It encodes CASSLGDPGANYGYTF.

This clonotype was counted only a few times. The V and J genes are TRBV5-6 and TRBJ2-5; 8 bases line up with TRBD1. The J call may not be correct, given that the DNA end is closer to TRBJ2-1. Per the germline V gene, CDR1 is SGHDT and CDR2 is YYEEEE. There are 16 residues in the CDR3. In DNA, the CDR3 is TGTGCCAGCAGCACCCAGGGGGCCCACGTAACCAATGAGCAGTTCTTC. Translation: CASSTQGAHVTNEQFF.

The rearrangement joins TRBV12-3 or TRBV12-4 to TRBJ2-5; perhaps TRBD2 as D (6 bases). The end of the DNA aligns better with TRBJ2-7, so the J call may be wrong. This CDR3 contains 14 residues. The CDR3 loop reads CASTQQGGIYEQYF. CDR3 nucleotide sequence: TGTGCCAGCACCCAGCAGGGAGGAATCTACGAGCAGTACTTC.

The chain couples TRBV3-1 to TRBJ2-1; D possibly corresponds to TRBD2 (6 bases). Germline assignment: CDR1 LGHDT and CDR2 YNNKEL (reference sequence). V gave up 3 bases and J gave up 0 bases, with 6 bases separating them. This CDR3 has 14 residues. The CDR3 reads CASSHSGSYNEQFF. The CDR3 DNA is TGTGCCAGCAGCCATAGCGGCTCCTACAATGAGCAGTTCTTC.

The rearrangement joins TRBV5-1 to TRBJ2-5, with 7 bases fitting TRBD2. Trimming took 0 bases from V and 5 from J; bases not matched to a gene: 16. Germline CDR1 and CDR2: SGHRS and YFSETQ. The CDR3 consists of 18 residues. CDR3 DNA sequence: TGCGCCAGCAGCTTGGGGTTATTTGTTGGGAGGGCCGAGGAGACCCAGTACTTC. Translating gives CASSLGLFVGRAEETQYF.

The V gene is TRBV12-3 or TRBV12-4, the J gene TRBJ2-1; TRBD2 matches at 10 bases. This CDR3 contains 15 residues. Unmatched junction bases numbered 7, after V lost 8 bases and J lost 3 bases. Here the CDR3 reads CASRLAGGNYNEQFF. CDR3 sequence (DNA): TGTGCCAGCCGATTAGCGGGGGGAAACTACAATGAGCAGTTCTTC.

This sequence joins TRBV24-1 and TRBJ2-3; D is perhaps TRBD1 or TRBD2 (6 bases each). Trimming removed 3 bases at V and 2 bases at J, with 23 bases between. Looked up from germline, CDR1 is KGHDR and CDR2 is SFDVKD. The CDR3 sequence is 19 residues long. CDR3: CATSDGGYRAGLHTDTQYF. The CDR3 bases are TGTGCCACCAGTGATGGGGGCTACAGGGCGGGGCTCCACACAGATACGCAGTATTTT.